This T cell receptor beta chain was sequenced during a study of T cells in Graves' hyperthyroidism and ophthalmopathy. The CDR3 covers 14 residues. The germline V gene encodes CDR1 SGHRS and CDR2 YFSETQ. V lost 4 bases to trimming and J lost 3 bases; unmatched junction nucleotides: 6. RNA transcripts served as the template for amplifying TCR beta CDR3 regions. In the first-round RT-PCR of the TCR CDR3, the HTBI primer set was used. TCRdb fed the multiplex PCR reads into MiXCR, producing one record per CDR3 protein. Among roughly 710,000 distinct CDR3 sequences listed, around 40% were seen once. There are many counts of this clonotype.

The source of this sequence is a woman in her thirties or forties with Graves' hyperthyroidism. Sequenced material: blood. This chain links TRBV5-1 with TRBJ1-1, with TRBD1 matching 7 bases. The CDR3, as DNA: TGCGCCAGCAGCCTTGGGACAGAGGACACTGAAGCTTTCTTT. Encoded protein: CASSLGTEDTEAFF.